The next 12 T cell receptor beta chains were all read from a single sample in a study of shared clonotypes between healthy human individuals. Profiled with immunoSEQ multiplex PCR; TCRdb holds only in-frame clones, not every one. The sample yields more than 1.2 million clones, just under 99% seen once. The material sequenced was naive CD4+ T cells sorted from blood. Subset described: CD45RA+ positively selected. The source is a man aged 25 to 40 in good health.

The J gene is TRBJ1-2, the V gene TRBV11-2; D remains ambiguous. The V end lost 0 bases, the J end lost 8 bases, and 10 bases lay between the germline ends. Germline CDR1 SGHAT, CDR2 FQNNGV. CDR3 length: 13 residues. The chain's CDR3 is CASSLEGNLGYTF. As DNA, the CDR3 is TGTGCCAGCAGCTTAGAGGGCAATCTAGGCTACACCTTC. The entire variable domain, with the rest obtained from reference TRBV11-2 and TRBJ1-2, is as follows: EAGVAQSPRYKIIEKRQSVAFWCNPISGHATLYWYQQILGQGPKLLIQFQNNGVVDDSQLPKDRFSAERLKGVDSTLKIQPAKLEDSAVYLCASSLEGNLGYTFGSGTRLTVV.

This sequence joins TRBV2 and TRBJ2-7; 7 bases fit TRBD2. Germline V gives CDR1 SNHLY, CDR2 FYNNEI. The trim removed 8 bases at V and 5 bases at J, leaving 9 bases unmatched. This CDR3 has 13 residues. Written as DNA, the CDR3 is TGTGCCAGCGAGCGGGACCTCAGCAACGAGCAGTACTTC. Translating it yields CASERDLSNEQYF.

The chain joins TRBV2 to TRBJ2-1, with TRBD2 identical over 8 bases. The length of the CDR3 is 14 residues. The junction had 10 bases not matched to a gene; V was cut back by 8 bases and J by 7 bases. Germline CDR1 reads SNHLY; CDR2 reads FYNNEI. In nucleotides, the CDR3 is TGTGCCAGCCTCCAGCGGGAGTTAGGAAATGAGCAGTTCTTC. Translated, it gives CASLQRELGNEQFF.

The V gene is TRBV11-2, the J gene TRBJ1-2, with 7 bases aligning to TRBD1. CDR3 length equals 14 residues. Germline V gene data show CDR1 as SGHAT and CDR2 as FQNNGV. V dropped 4 bases and J dropped 2; count of bases not matched to a gene: 4. In DNA, the CDR3 is TGTGCCAGCAGCTCGGGACAGCAGAACTATGGCTACACCTTC. This gives the protein CASSSGQQNYGYTF. Drawing the rest from reference TRBV11-2 and TRBJ1-2, the complete variable domain is EAGVAQSPRYKIIEKRQSVAFWCNPISGHATLYWYQQILGQGPKLLIQFQNNGVVDDSQLPKDRFSAERLKGVDSTLKIQPAKLEDSAVYLCASSSGQQNYGYTFGSGTRLTVV.

The chain uses TRBV14 and TRBJ2-7; 14 nucleotides agree with TRBD2. There are 17 residues in the CDR3. Unmatched junction bases numbered 5, after V lost 1 base and J lost 3 bases. Germline-derived CDR1 and CDR2 are SGHDN and FVKESK. In DNA form, the CDR3 reads TGTGCCAGCAGCCAAGGACTAGCGGGAGGGCGATTCTACGAGCAGTACTTC. It encodes CASSQGLAGGRFYEQYF.

The J gene is TRBJ1-1, the V gene TRBV7-2; D is uncertain. Trimming took 1 base from V and 6 from J, leaving 18 bases between them. The CDR3 is 16 amino acids. Germline loops: CDR1 SGHTA, CDR2 FQGNSA. This chain's CDR3 is CASSLVAWGSASEAFF. The CDR3 DNA reads as TGTGCCAGCAGCTTAGTTGCATGGGGATCAGCGTCTGAAGCTTTCTTT.

On this clone: The same CDR3 is also encoded by other DNA sequences in this sample. The V call is TRBV5-1, the J call TRBJ2-7; 10 bases are shared with TRBD1. Germline V gene sequence: CDR1 SGHRS, CDR2 YFSETQ. J gave up 4 bases and V 2 bases, and 3 bases lay outside the gene matches. CDR3 size: 14 residues. CDR3 coding DNA: TGCGCCAGCAGCTTATGGACAGGGGGATACGAGCAGTACTTC. Its protein is CASSLWTGGYEQYF.

The CDR3 bases are TGTGCCAGTAGTTTAAGCACAGGCCCGACCACTGAAGCTTTCTTT. Translated: CASSLSTGPTTEAFF. V is TRBV19 and J is TRBJ1-1, with D possibly TRBD1 on 5 matching bases. Trimming left V 5 bases short and J 4 bases short, with 17 bases between. The germline gives CDR1 LNHDA, CDR2 SQIVND (reference sequence). There are 15 residues in the CDR3.

The genes are TRBV2 and TRBJ2-5; the D is unclear. CDR1 is SNHLY and CDR2 is FYNNEI in the germline V gene. The V end was cut by 4 bases, the J end by 6 bases, with 12 bases between. The CDR3 spans 13 residues. The CDR3 sequence is CASSGTNIKTQYF. CDR3 sequence (DNA): TGTGCCAGCAGTGGTACAAATATAAAGACCCAGTACTTC.

This chain joins TRBV30 and TRBJ2-3; D is ambiguous. V was clipped by 5 bases and J by 2 bases, with 11 bases between them. Germline lookup yields CDR1 GTSNPN and CDR2 SVGIG (reference sequence). CDR3 length equals 13 residues. CDR3 region: CAWSETYTDTQYF. Here the CDR3 DNA reads TGTGCCTGGTCCGAGACTTACACAGATACGCAGTATTTT. Full variable domain (rest looked up from reference TRBV30 and TRBJ2-3): SQTIHQWPATLVQPVGSPLSLECTVEGTSNPNLYWYRQAAGRGLQLLFYSVGIGQISSEVPQNLSASRPQDRQFILSSKKLLLSDSGFYLCAWSETYTDTQYFGPGTRLTVL.

The rearrangement uses TRBV5-4 and TRBJ1-2; D perhaps matches TRBD1 (5 bases). CDR3 length: 15 residues. The V gene's germline CDR1 is SGHNT and CDR2 YYREEE (reference sequence). V was shortened by 4 bases and J by 5 bases, with 18 bases between the two germline ends. The DNA for the CDR3 is TGTGCCAGCAGCCCACAGGCCGCCCCTCCTTATGGCTACACCTTC. Translating gives CASSPQAAPPYGYTF.

With regard to this clone: Different DNA sequences within this sample yield the same CDR3. Here the CDR3 reads CASSLRVSYEQYF. CDR3 bases: TGTGCCAGCAGCTTACGGGTTTCCTACGAGCAGTACTTC. The chain uses TRBV7-2 and TRBJ2-7; D is uncertain. The length of the CDR3 is 13 residues. Per germline, CDR1 SGHTA and CDR2 FQGNSA. V was clipped by 2 bases and J by 1 base, with 6 bases between them.